The present TCR beta chain was sequenced within a study of Tregs in tolerant kidney transplant recipients. This clone was detected once. The CDR3 has 14 residues. Germline-derived CDR1 and CDR2 are SGHNT and YYREEE (reference sequence). V shed 1 base and J shed 1 base, with 5 bases lying between them. This table comes from immunoSEQ multiplex PCR, and its TCRdb copy is limited to in-frame clones, with some not included. The table records roughly 66,000 clones, 80% to 95% of them present only once. The chain uses TRBV5-4 and TRBJ2-2; a weak D match, TRBD1 (5 bases). The sample was CD8+ T cells from blood, taken before the transplant. This clonotype originated in a human donor who received a combined kidney and bone marrow transplant. CDR3 bases: TGTGCCAGCAGCTTGAGGGGGAACACCGGGGAGCTGTTTTTT. This codes for CASSLRGNTGELFF.